This T cell receptor (beta chain) was documented in a study of shared clonotypes between healthy human individuals. The overall study: A donor's plate count was three for CD4 naive and three for CD4 memory; CD8 naive had two and CD8 memory one.

Each donor was a Caucasian adult residing in Nashville, Tennessee. Whole-study results and caveats: About 5% of naive CD4 clonotypes were shared across four donors.

A 200 ng quantity of DNA, around 30,000 T cell genomes, went into the sorted-subset replicate PCRs. Here immunoSEQ multiplex PCR was the method, and the copy in TCRdb shows in-frame clones only, minus some. Among 2 million to 2.5 million clones, about 94% were seen once, and the ten largest hold around 0.13%. Note on this clone: What it binds is unknown. Other nucleotide sequences in the sample specify the same CDR3.

CDR3 length: 14 amino acids. Germline assignment: CDR1 SGHRS and CDR2 YFSETQ. Trimming removed 0 bases from V and 2 bases from J, with 7 bases in between. This sequence joins TRBV5-1 and TRBJ2-3; D gene ambiguous. The TCR was taken from a young man in good health. Sequencing input: naive CD4+ T cells sorted from blood. Subset specified: CD45RA+ positively selected. The CDR3 DNA reads as TGCGCCAGCAGCTTGGAGAGGTACACAGATACGCAGTATTTT. It is translated as CASSLERYTDTQYF.